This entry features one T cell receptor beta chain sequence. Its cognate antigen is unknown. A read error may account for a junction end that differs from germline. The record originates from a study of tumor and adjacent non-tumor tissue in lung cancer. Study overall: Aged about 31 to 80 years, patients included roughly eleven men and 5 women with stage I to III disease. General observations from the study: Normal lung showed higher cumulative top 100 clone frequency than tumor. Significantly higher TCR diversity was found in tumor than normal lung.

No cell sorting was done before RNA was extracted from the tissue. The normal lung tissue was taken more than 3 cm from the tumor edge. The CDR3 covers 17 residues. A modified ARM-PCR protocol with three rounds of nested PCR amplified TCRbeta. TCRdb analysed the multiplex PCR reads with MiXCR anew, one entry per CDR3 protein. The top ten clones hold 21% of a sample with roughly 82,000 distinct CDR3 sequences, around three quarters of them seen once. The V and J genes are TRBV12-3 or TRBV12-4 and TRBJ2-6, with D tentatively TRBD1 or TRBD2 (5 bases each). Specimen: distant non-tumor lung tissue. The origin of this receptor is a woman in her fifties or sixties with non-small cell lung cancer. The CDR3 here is CASSLRLGSSGANVVTF. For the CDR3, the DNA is TGTGCCAGCAGTTTACGCTTGGGGAGCTCTGGGGCCAACGTCGTGACTTTC.